The next 8 T cell receptor beta chains were all read from a single sample in a study of T-cell reconstitution after alpha-beta-depleted transplantation in children. TCRbeta library preparation incorporated unique molecular identifiers. A single record per CDR3 protein comes from TCRdb applying MiXCR to the PCR reads. The sample has about 980,000 distinct CDR3 sequences, about 30% seen once; the top ten hold over 25%. The sequenced sample was PBMCs, mostly from graft donor cells, obtained 360 days after TCRalphabeta/CD19-depleted stem cell transplant. The receptors here all came from a boy less than two years old who had a stem cell transplant for SCID, so the T cells may come from the graft donor.

This clonotype was observed a handful of times. The chain links TRBV7-2 to TRBJ2-1; 11 bases are shared with TRBD2. After removal of 0 bases from V and 1 base from J, the junction contained 5 bases not matched to a gene. From germline, CDR1 is SGHTA and CDR2 FQGNSA. The length of the CDR3 is 18 residues. CDR3: CASSLAPGLADSYNEQFF. CDR3 DNA sequence: TGTGCCAGCAGCTTAGCCCCGGGACTAGCGGATTCCTACAATGAGCAGTTCTTC.

V gene TRBV30 combines with J gene TRBJ2-2, with a weak D call TRBD2 (5 bases). CDR1 and CDR2 from the germline V gene are GTSNPN and SVGIG (reference sequence). This CDR3 contains 12 residues. Trimming left V 5 bases short and J 4 bases short, with 8 bases between. CDR3 nucleotide sequence: TGTGCCTGGGCCCGGGGCACCGGGGAGCTGTTTTTT. It yields the protein CAWARGTGELFF.

The table lists this clonotype with many counts. V gene TRBV27 combines with J gene TRBJ2-2; TRBD2 matches 11 bases. The ends lost 1 base at V and 0 bases at J; junction bases unmatched: 4. Germline-derived CDR1 and CDR2 are MNHEY and SMNVEV (reference sequence). The CDR3 covers 18 residues. The CDR3 here is CASSLLASGGSNTGELFF. The DNA for the CDR3 is TGTGCCAGCAGTTTATTGGCTAGCGGGGGGTCGAACACCGGGGAGCTGTTTTTT.

This clonotype was counted only a few times. The chain uses TRBV4-3 and TRBJ2-5, with 14 bases lining up with TRBD2. The V and J ends lost 0 bases and 4 bases, in that order; junction bases with no gene match: 4. This CDR3 is built from 17 residues. Germline values: CDR1 LGHNA, CDR2 YSLEER. The CDR3 spells CASSQDRGLAGVETQYF. The CDR3 DNA is TGCGCCAGCAGCCAAGATAGGGGACTAGCGGGGGTAGAGACCCAGTACTTC.

Only a few counts were recorded for this clonotype. This chain uses TRBV18 with TRBJ1-1; D not certain. Between the trimmed V and J ends, which lost 2 bases and 0 bases, there was a span of 10 bases. The CDR3 consists of 15 residues. The germline gives CDR1 KGHSH, CDR2 LQKENI. In DNA, the CDR3 is TGTGCCAGCTCACCAGTGAATACCATGAACACTGAAGCTTTCTTT. Translation gives CASSPVNTMNTEAFF.

The table lists this clonotype with a few counts. The V and J genes are TRBV4-1 and TRBJ2-3, with TRBD2 matching 9 bases. Germline V gene lookup returns CDR1 MGHRA and CDR2 YSYEKL. V lost 0 bases to trimming and J lost 4 bases; unmatched junction nucleotides: 20. The CDR3 runs to 21 residues. The CDR3 nucleotides read TGCGCCAGCAGCCAAGATCGTGCAGGACGTATAGCGGGGGAGAGCCCAGATACGCAGTATTTT. It encodes CASSQDRAGRIAGESPDTQYF.

The chain couples TRBV20-1 to TRBJ2-1, with 7 positions matching TRBD2. The V segment lost 1 base and the J segment 2 bases; nucleotides outside the gene matches: 5. Germline V lookup: CDR1 DFQATT, CDR2 SNEGSKA (reference sequence). The CDR3 totals 15 residues. CDR3 loop: CSARGGRVPYNEQFF. In DNA form, the CDR3 reads TGCAGTGCTAGAGGGGGGAGGGTTCCCTACAATGAGCAGTTCTTC.

This clonotype was found once. The chain couples TRBV11-3 to TRBJ2-7, with D unresolved. The CDR3 length is 15 residues. Germline CDR1 and CDR2: SGHNT and YENEEA. Trimming stripped 1 base from V and 2 bases from J, with 12 bases between. The CDR3 loop reads CASSLGWGPAYEQYF. DNA for the CDR3: TGTGCCAGCAGCTTAGGGTGGGGTCCAGCCTACGAGCAGTACTTC.